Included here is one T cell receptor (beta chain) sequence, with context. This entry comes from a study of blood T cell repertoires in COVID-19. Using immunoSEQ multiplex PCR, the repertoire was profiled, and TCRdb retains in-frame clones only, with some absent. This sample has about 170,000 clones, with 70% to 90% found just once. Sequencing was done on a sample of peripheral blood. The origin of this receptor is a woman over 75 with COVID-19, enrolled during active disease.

DNA for the CDR3: TGTGCCAGTAGTATCATCCAGGGCTATGGCTACACCTTC. Translated: CASSIIQGYGYTF. This chain connects TRBV19 to TRBJ1-2, with D perhaps TRBD1 (5 bases). Germline CDR1 LNHDA, CDR2 SQIVND (reference sequence). The CDR3 totals 13 residues. Trimming cost V 3 bases and J 4 bases, with 9 bases left between them.